This passage covers 30 T cell receptor beta chains from one sample sequenced in a study of human T cells and chemical hapten exposure. In TCRdb, the RACE reads were re-called with MiXCR into one record per CDR3 protein. The sample records around 120,000 distinct CDR3 sequences, 13% being singletons. Time point specified: pre-sensitization, week 0. Documented treatment: therapeutic diphenylcyclopropenone sensitization with weekly scalp DPC. The specimen comprised whole blood, sampled in connection with sensitization to the hapten diphenylcyclopropenone (DPC). The receptor set was obtained from a woman between 18 and 29 years old with alopecia areata. Some clones in this sample may be carry-over from other donors' samples.

The V gene is TRBV6-2 or TRBV6-3, the J gene TRBJ1-4, with D unresolved. V was clipped by 4 bases and J by 0 bases, with 9 bases between them. The CDR3 is 15 residues long. In germline, CDR1 is MNHEY, CDR2 SVGEGT. The CDR3 loop is CASSWNRPTNEKLFF. The CDR3, as DNA: TGTGCCAGCAGTTGGAACCGACCAACTAATGAAAAACTGTTTTTT.

This clonotype has a count of ten or more. This chain joins TRBV6-2 or TRBV6-3 and TRBJ2-7; 8 nucleotides agree with TRBD1. Germline CDR1 MNHEY, CDR2 SVGEGT. The CDR3 spans 15 residues. The junction had 9 bases not matched to a gene; V was cut back by 5 bases and J by 3 bases. The CDR3 DNA follows: TGTGCCAGCAGTGCCCCCGAGGACAGGGTCTACGAGCAGTACTTC. The encoded protein is CASSAPEDRVYEQYF.

The rearrangement uses TRBV7-7 and TRBJ2-1; perhaps D is TRBD1 or TRBD2 (6 bases each). Germline values: CDR1 SSHAT, CDR2 FNYEAQ (reference sequence). This CDR3 comprises 14 residues. V shed 1 base and J shed 7 bases, with 11 bases lying between them. The CDR3 protein is CASSLGGANNEQFF. The DNA of the CDR3 is TGTGCCAGCAGCTTAGGGGGGGCTAATAATGAGCAGTTCTTC.

This chain uses TRBV20-1 with TRBJ1-1; 8 nucleotides line up with TRBD1. Germline trimming cut 1 base from V and 0 bases from J; bases unmatched to any gene: 1. The CDR3 is made up of 14 amino acids. Germline loops: CDR1 DFQATT, CDR2 SNEGSKA (reference sequence). Here the CDR3 DNA reads TGCAGTGCTAGAGGGACAGGGCTGAACACTGAAGCTTTCTTT. Protein: CSARGTGLNTEAFF.

Ten or more counts support this clonotype. The chain couples TRBV6-2 or TRBV6-3 to TRBJ2-2; D is ambiguous. Per germline, CDR1 MNHEY and CDR2 SVGEGT. The CDR3 consists of 15 residues. Trimming left V 5 bases short and J 6 bases short, with 16 bases between. The chain's CDR3 is CASSPSATSPGELFF. The CDR3, as DNA: TGTGCCAGCAGTCCGAGTGCGACAAGTCCCGGGGAGCTGTTTTTT.

There are many counts of this clonotype. V usage is TRBV7-9 and J usage is TRBJ1-5; D is uncertain. V dropped 5 bases and J dropped 2 bases, with 13 bases sitting between them. This CDR3 is 15 amino acids long. Germline-derived CDR1 and CDR2 are SEHNR and FQNEAQ (reference sequence). This chain's CDR3 is CASSRTELGNQPQHF. The DNA of the CDR3 is TGTGCCAGCAGCCGGACGGAATTGGGCAATCAGCCCCAGCATTTT.

The rearrangement joins TRBV30 to TRBJ2-5, with D possibly being TRBD1 (6 bases). The CDR3 sequence is 13 residues long. In germline, CDR1 is GTSNPN, CDR2 SVGIG (reference sequence). V lost 4 bases and J 2 bases, leaving 11 bases between the germline ends. The CDR3 DNA is TGTGCCTGGAAGCTCAGGGGACAAGAGACCCAGTACTTC. Protein product: CAWKLRGQETQYF.

This clonotype came up a few times. CDR3 protein: CASSDTDRAQETQYF. CDR3 coding DNA: TGTGCCAGCAGCGACACAGACAGGGCCCAAGAGACCCAGTACTTC. The chain links TRBV13 to TRBJ2-5; TRBD1 matches 7 bases. The germline CDR1 and CDR2 sequences are PRHDT and FYEKMQ (reference sequence). V dropped 5 bases and J dropped 1; count of bases not matched to a gene: 7. CDR3 size: 15 residues.

This chain connects TRBV9 to TRBJ2-3; D remains unclear. With 1 base removed from V and 6 bases from J, the gap between germline ends came to 6 bases. The CDR3 length is 12 residues. Germline CDR1 is SGDLS and CDR2 is YYNGEE. The CDR3 bases are TGTGCCAGCAGCGTAAGCCCGGATACGCAGTATTTT. Residues: CASSVSPDTQYF. Supplemented by reference TRBV9 and TRBJ2-3, the full variable domain reads DSGVTQTPKHLITATGQRVTLRCSPRSGDLSVYWYQQSLDQGLQFLIQYYNGEERAKGNILERFSAQQFPDLHSELNLSSLELGDSALYFCASSVSPDTQYFGPGTRLTVL.

This clonotype appeared many times. The chain is built from TRBV5-1 and TRBJ2-6; 8 bases fit TRBD1. The CDR3 covers 17 residues. Germline CDR1 is SGHRS and CDR2 is YFSETQ. V shed 1 base and J 2 bases; nucleotides not matched to a gene: 5. CDR3 region: CASSLYAGGTGANVLTF. Here the CDR3 DNA reads TGCGCCAGCAGCTTGTACGCAGGGGGCACTGGGGCCAACGTCCTGACTTTC.

On this clonotype itself: A much larger clonotype is one base distant, so this may be a read error. The rearrangement joins TRBV20-1 to TRBJ2-3; 11 positions agree with TRBD1. The CDR3 has 15 residues. V lost 4 bases to trimming and J lost 6 bases; unmatched junction nucleotides: 9. CDR1 is DFQATT and CDR2 is SNEGSKA in the germline V gene (reference sequence). The CDR3, as DNA: TGCAGTGCTATGACGGACAGGGGGCGCATGGATACGCAGTATTTT. This codes for CSAMTDRGRMDTQYF.

This chain uses TRBV3-1 with TRBJ1-1, with TRBD1 matching 10 bases. J was trimmed by 5 bases and V by 6 bases; bases with no gene match: 6. The CDR3 contains 14 residues. Germline values: CDR1 LGHDT, CDR2 YNNKEL (reference sequence). The CDR3, as DNA: TGTGCCAGCAGTCAGACAGGGGGCCGGACTGAAGCTTTCTTT. It specifies CASSQTGGRTEAFF.

This clonotype has just a few counts. The rearrangement uses TRBV29-1 and TRBJ1-1; 9 nucleotides align to TRBD1. Germline lookup yields CDR1 SQVTM and CDR2 ANQGSEA. The V gene end was trimmed by 7 bases and the J gene end by 4 bases; junction bases not matched to a gene: 10. This CDR3 is built from 14 residues. CDR3 loop: CSATTGGRGTEAFF. As DNA, the CDR3 is TGCAGCGCTACGACAGGGGGAAGGGGCACTGAAGCTTTCTTT. The full variable domain, with the rest looked up from reference TRBV29-1 and TRBJ1-1, is SAVISQKPSRDICQRGTSLTIQCQVDSQVTMMFWYRQQPGQSLTLIATANQGSEATYESGFVIDKFPISRPNLTFSTLTVSNMSPEDSSIYLCSATTGGRGTEAFFGQGTRLTVV.

This clonotype was counted at least ten times. This chain links TRBV27 with TRBJ1-6; D uncertain. Germline lookup yields CDR1 MNHEY and CDR2 SMNVEV (reference sequence). V was trimmed by 5 bases and J by 6 bases, leaving 20 bases between them. The CDR3 sequence is 17 residues long. DNA of the CDR3: TGTGCCAGCAGTCCCTCAGCGAGCACACAAAGTAATTCACCCCTCCACTTT. Translating it yields CASSPSASTQSNSPLHF.

This clonotype was seen repeatedly, ten times or more. This chain joins TRBV7-6 and TRBJ2-5; D is unresolved. V dropped 2 bases and J dropped 1 base, with 11 bases sitting between them. Germline V CDR1 and CDR2: SGHVS, FNYEAQ. This CDR3 spans 15 amino acids. The CDR3 sequence is CASSLTFASQETQYF. The CDR3 DNA follows: TGTGCCAGCAGCTTAACCTTCGCCAGCCAAGAGACCCAGTACTTC.

This chain connects TRBV18 to TRBJ2-7, with D possibly TRBD1 on 6 matching bases. V lost 5 bases to trimming and J lost 2 bases, with 16 bases between them. CDR1 and CDR2 from the germline V gene are KGHSH and LQKENI. This CDR3 is 15 amino acids long. The CDR3 DNA sequence: TGTGCCAGCTCAACTACAGGGTACCTGCCCTACGAGCAGTACTTC. Its protein is CASSTTGYLPYEQYF.

The chain links TRBV3-1 to TRBJ1-6; unclear D gene. The ends were cut back, 4 bases at V and 10 bases at J, with 14 bases in the middle. The CDR3 runs 14 residues. CDR1 is LGHDT, CDR2 YNNKEL, per germline (reference sequence). CDR3 protein: CASSLDTSSSPLHF. The CDR3 DNA sequence: TGTGCCAGCAGCCTTGACACAAGCAGCTCACCCCTCCACTTT.

By share, this clonotype counts as medium-sized. The J gene is TRBJ2-7, the V gene TRBV6-5, with D unclear. V was clipped by 0 bases and J by 2 bases, with 2 bases between them. Germline V gene data show CDR1 as MNHEY and CDR2 as SVGAGI. The CDR3 is made up of 12 amino acids. CDR3 residues: CASSYSPYEQYF. DNA of the CDR3: TGTGCCAGCAGTTACTCCCCCTACGAGCAGTACTTC.

This clonotype was seen many times. The chain combines TRBV20-1 with TRBJ1-1, with a possible D match to TRBD1 (5 bases). The CDR3 totals 11 residues. Germline assignment: CDR1 DFQATT and CDR2 SNEGSKA (reference sequence). Trimming removed 6 bases at V and 5 bases at J, with 10 bases between. Here the CDR3 DNA reads TGCAGTGCCGGGGACTCTACTGAAGCTTTCTTT. It translates to CSAGDSTEAFF.

This clonotype has just a few counts. The chain recombines TRBV7-3 with TRBJ1-1; D is possibly TRBD1 (6 bases). The V end was cut by 1 base, the J end by 1 base, with 7 bases between. Germline V gene data show CDR1 as SGHTA and CDR2 as FQGTGA. There are 14 residues in the CDR3. The CDR3 sequence: CASSLMGANTEAFF. In nucleotides, the CDR3 is TGTGCCAGCAGCTTAATGGGGGCGAACACTGAAGCTTTCTTT.

In its sample, this clonotype was seen a few times. The chain combines TRBV25-1 with TRBJ1-4; TRBD1 might be the D (5 bases). This CDR3 has 15 amino acids. Per the germline V gene, CDR1 is MGHDK and CDR2 is SYGVNS. The V end was cut by 3 bases, the J end by 7 bases, with 15 bases between. The CDR3 DNA sequence: TGTGCCAGCAGTGATGAGCAGGGTTGGGGTGAAAAACTGTTTTTT. This encodes CASSDEQGWGEKLFF.

This chain links TRBV14 with TRBJ1-4; 9 bases agree with TRBD1. J gave up 5 bases and V 4 bases, and 5 bases lay outside the gene matches. Germline V gene lookup returns CDR1 SGHDN and CDR2 FVKESK. This CDR3 spans 15 amino acids. The DNA of the CDR3 is TGTGCCAGCAGCCGAATACAGGGGGCGAATGAAAAACTGTTTTTT. This translates into CASSRIQGANEKLFF.

In its sample, this clonotype was seen a few times. The chain has TRBV9 and TRBJ2-1; the D gene is possibly TRBD2 (5 bases). Germline loops: CDR1 SGDLS, CDR2 YYNGEE. V shed 0 bases and J shed 4 bases, with 11 bases lying between them. The CDR3 runs 15 residues. The CDR3 region is CASSVEGTGYNEQFF. DNA of the CDR3: TGTGCCAGCAGCGTAGAGGGCACGGGATACAATGAGCAGTTCTTC.

This clonotype was detected a few times. The chain recombines TRBV2 with TRBJ1-2, with 10 bases identical to TRBD1. The germline V gene encodes CDR1 SNHLY and CDR2 FYNNEI. The CDR3 totals 13 residues. V shed 6 bases, J shed 7 bases, and the junction held 5 bases outside the gene matches. Here the CDR3 reads CASSGTGAGGYTF. The CDR3 DNA reads TGTGCCAGCAGCGGGACAGGGGCAGGTGGCTACACCTTC.

The chain employs TRBV7-2 and TRBJ1-6, with TRBD1 as a possible D gene (5 bases). The CDR3 loop spans 13 amino acids. The V and J ends lost 3 bases and 14 bases respectively, with 14 bases between them. Germline CDR1 is SGHTA and CDR2 is FQGNSA. CDR3 sequence reads: CASSLRREDTLHF. CDR3 coding DNA: TGTGCCAGCAGCTTGCGCAGGGAGGATACCCTCCACTTT.

A few counts support this clonotype. The J gene is TRBJ2-3, the V gene TRBV10-2; 11 nucleotides align to TRBD2. This CDR3 has 16 amino acids. Germline CDR1 is WSHSY and CDR2 is SAAADI. The trim removed 5 bases at V and 1 base at J, leaving 5 bases unmatched. Written as DNA, the CDR3 is TGCGCCAGCAGTCCCGGGACTAGCGGACGCACAGATACGCAGTATTTT. Translated: CASSPGTSGRTDTQYF.

There are many counts of this clonotype. The chain recombines TRBV27 with TRBJ1-1, with D maybe TRBD1 (6 bases). Looked up from germline, CDR1 is MNHEY and CDR2 is SMNVEV (reference sequence). Trimming shortened V by 8 bases and J by 4 bases, and 14 bases separated the two germline ends. The CDR3 spans 13 residues. CDR3 DNA sequence: TGTGCCAGCCGAGGGGGGCTAGGCACTGAAGCTTTCTTT. Translation: CASRGGLGTEAFF.

The chain carries TRBV18 and TRBJ2-3, with D perhaps TRBD1 (5 bases). Trimming took 4 bases from V and 6 from J, leaving 17 bases between them. This CDR3 spans 15 amino acids. Germline V gene lookup returns CDR1 KGHSH and CDR2 LQKENI. The CDR3 protein is CASSRTQGAPDTQYF. CDR3 bases: TGTGCCAGCTCACGAACACAAGGGGCGCCGGATACGCAGTATTTT.

This clonotype was observed many times. The chain is built from TRBV12-3 or TRBV12-4 and TRBJ2-6; tentatively, D is TRBD1 (6 bases). The V end lost 2 bases, the J end lost 3 bases, and 14 bases lay between the germline ends. The CDR3 covers 17 residues. For the CDR3, the DNA is TGTGCCAGCAGTTTAAGGGCAGGGGTTGATGGGGCCAACGTCCTGACTTTC. Protein product: CASSLRAGVDGANVLTF.

The chain uses TRBV5-5 and TRBJ1-1; 9 bases match TRBD1. This CDR3 region has 15 residues. Per the germline V gene, CDR1 is SGHKS and CDR2 is YYEKEE (reference sequence). Trimming at V came to 3 bases and at J to 5 bases, leaving 8 bases not matched to a gene. The CDR3 DNA reads TGTGCCAGCAGCTGGGGAACAGGGGGCCATACTGAAGCTTTCTTT. It encodes CASSWGTGGHTEAFF.